This TCR beta chain emerged from a study of CD8+CD57+ T cells in acquired aplastic anemia. Study-wide context: DNA recovered from sorted CD4+ and CD8+ cells had a mean of approximately 3 ug. Points from the study as a whole: Overlapping CD8+ CDR3 repertoires of patients and controls contained some 30 shared sequences.

Before being chosen for sequencing, patients had shown CD8+CD57+ cell expansion by flow cytometry. Sampling of blood occurred while the patients had still received no therapy. There are a few counts of this clonotype. No antigen is known for it. Both TCR beta VDJ combination and CDR3 sequence profiling were carried out. Genomic DNA was the template for this profiling. TCRdb re-analysed the reads in MiXCR, keeping a single row per CDR3 protein. The data show around 290,000 distinct CDR3 sequences, with under 65% seen just once and around 1.3% held by the top ten. V trimming: 1 base; J trimming: 3 bases; junction bases outside the gene matches: 2. The CDR3 runs 17 residues. The germline gives CDR1 SEHNR, CDR2 FQNEAQ (reference sequence).

Sequenced input: sorted CD4+, CD8+, or CD8+CD57+ T cells (not recorded which) from PBMCs. This clonotype was obtained from a human donor with aplastic anemia. The chain carries TRBV7-9 and TRBJ2-1, with TRBD2 matching over 14 bases. CDR3 DNA sequence: TGTGCCAGCAGCTTAGGGGGACTAGCGGGGGTCTACAATGAGCAGTTCTTC. It yields the protein CASSLGGLAGVYNEQFF.